The clone carrying this T cell receptor beta chain has a count of ten or more. TCRdb re-called the 5' RACE reads through MiXCR, storing one row per CDR3 protein. The table has 17,000 or so distinct CDR3 sequences, about a quarter seen once; the top ten hold 30% to 35%. V was cut by 3 bases and J by 6 bases, with 7 bases left in between. The CDR3 extends over 12 amino acids. The germline gives CDR1 MNHNY, CDR2 SVGAGI (reference sequence). This specimen comes from a study of neurological immune-mediated disorders. This receptor was identified in a middle-aged man with HTLV-1-associated myelopathy (HAM/TSP). This chain connects TRBV6-6 to TRBJ2-3; D unclear. Sequencing input: PBMCs. This CDR3 reads CASSYGPDTQYF. Written as DNA, the CDR3 is TGTGCCAGCAGTTATGGGCCGGATACGCAGTATTTT.